The 15 T cell receptor beta chains below come from one sample, sequenced in a study of neurological immune-mediated disorders. Time point here: longitudinal time-point 2. TCRdb reprocessed the 5' RACE reads with MiXCR, giving one entry per CDR3 protein. The sample shows 40,000 to 60,000 distinct CDR3 sequences, 10% to 15% of them seen only once. Sequences were obtained from PBMCs. The receptors were sampled from a male donor with HTLV-1-associated myelopathy (HAM/TSP).

V is TRBV20-1 and J is TRBJ2-5; 11 bases match TRBD2. The junction had 3 bases not matched to a gene; V was cut back by 1 base and J by 5 bases. CDR3 size: 14 residues. In germline, CDR1 is DFQATT, CDR2 SNEGSKA (reference sequence). The CDR3 DNA reads TGCAGTGCTAGAGTTAGCGGGGGGGCTGAGACCCAGTACTTC. Amino acid sequence: CSARVSGGAETQYF.

With respect to this clonotype: Just one base apart from a much larger clone, this may be a read error. The CDR3: CSDLPEETQYF. The CDR3 region has the DNA TGCAGTGACCTACCCGAGGAGACCCAGTACTTC. The gene calls are TRBV20-1 and TRBJ2-5, with D hard to call. V lost 7 bases to trimming and J lost 5 bases, with 11 bases between them. There are 11 residues in the CDR3. Germline CDR1 is DFQATT and CDR2 is SNEGSKA (reference sequence).

This clonotype was counted ten times or more. The rearrangement uses TRBV20-1 and TRBJ2-7; 9 bases are a match to TRBD2. This CDR3 region has 11 residues. The germline CDR1 and CDR2 sequences are DFQATT and SNEGSKA (reference sequence). The J segment lost 7 bases and the V segment lost 5 bases, leaving 3 bases of the junction unmatched. The CDR3 region is CSAGLAKEQYF. In DNA form, the CDR3 reads TGCAGTGCTGGACTAGCGAAGGAGCAGTACTTC.

This clonotype was picked up many times. The rearrangement joins TRBV5-5 to TRBJ2-1, with D possibly matching TRBD2 (5 bases). The V gene lost 1 base and the J gene lost 0 bases, with 8 bases spanning the gap. The CDR3 consists of 15 residues. CDR1 SGHKS and CDR2 YYEKEE come from the germline V gene (reference sequence). The DNA for the CDR3 is TGTGCCAGCAGCTTGTTAGGGAGCTCCTACAATGAGCAGTTCTTC. Its protein product is CASSLLGSSYNEQFF. The full variable domain, its missing parts supplied by reference TRBV5-5 and TRBJ2-1, is DAGVTQSPTHLIKTRGQQVTLRCSPISGHKSVSWYQQVLGQGPQFIFQYYEKEERGRGNFPDRFSARQFPNYSSELNVNALLLGDSALYLCASSLLGSSYNEQFFGPGTRLTVL.

This clonotype showed up many times. The CDR3 here is CSAWGAGGNQPQHF. The CDR3 DNA reads TGCAGTGCCTGGGGCGCAGGGGGCAATCAGCCCCAGCATTTT. The chain couples TRBV20-1 to TRBJ1-5, with TRBD1 as a possible D gene (6 bases). V lost 6 bases and J lost 2, with 14 bases in between. Germline CDR1 reads DFQATT; CDR2 reads SNEGSKA (reference sequence). This CDR3 region has 14 residues.

This clonotype was detected ten times or more. CDR3 in DNA: TGTGCCAGCAGCGTAGACGGCCGGAACTATGGCTACACCTTC. It yields the protein CASSVDGRNYGYTF. V is TRBV9 and J is TRBJ1-2, with D unclear. CDR1 and CDR2 (germline): SGDLS, YYNGEE. With 0 bases removed from V and 2 bases from J, the gap between germline ends came to 8 bases. There are 14 residues in the CDR3.

By share of the sample, this clonotype is medium-sized. The chain uses TRBV6-5 and TRBJ1-5; D not resolved. CDR3 length equals 15 residues. V lost 6 bases and J 7 bases, leaving 19 bases between the germline ends. Germline V lookup: CDR1 MNHEY, CDR2 SVGAGI. In DNA, the CDR3 is TGTGCCAGCAGATCCTTAGACAAAGAGTACCAGCCCCAGCATTTT. Amino acids: CASRSLDKEYQPQHF.

The rearrangement links TRBV5-1 to TRBJ2-7; TRBD1 matches 10 bases. Per the germline V gene, CDR1 is SGHRS and CDR2 is YFSETQ. CDR3 length: 15 amino acids. The V gene end was trimmed by 3 bases and the J gene end by 1 base; junction bases not matched to a gene: 4. CDR3 in DNA: TGCGCCAGCAGCTCCCGGGACAGGGGTTCCTACGAGCAGTACTTC. The encoded protein is CASSSRDRGSYEQYF. The entire variable domain, with the rest obtained from reference TRBV5-1 and TRBJ2-7, is as follows: KAGVTQTPRYLIKTRGQQVTLSCSPISGHRSVSWYQQTPGQGLQFLFEYFSETQRNKGNFPGRFSGRQFSNSRSEMNVSTLELGDSALYLCASSSRDRGSYEQYFGPGTRLTVT.

This clonotype was counted at least ten times. CDR3 region: CASSLRGQGDEQFF. CDR3 DNA sequence: TGCGCCAGCAGCTTGCGGGGACAGGGTGATGAGCAGTTCTTC. The chain is built from TRBV5-1 and TRBJ2-1, with 9 nucleotides matching TRBD1. Germline CDR1 reads SGHRS; CDR2 reads YFSETQ. This CDR3 has 14 residues. V shed 1 base and J 8 bases; nucleotides not matched to a gene: 4.

This clonotype was recorded at least ten times. J is TRBJ1-6 and V is TRBV12-3 or TRBV12-4, with a tentative D call TRBD1 (5 bases). V was pared by 3 bases and J by 7 bases, with 16 bases between. The CDR3 sequence is 16 residues long. CDR3 sequence: CASSFWGTVPNSPLHF. The CDR3 DNA follows: TGTGCCAGCAGTTTCTGGGGGACGGTTCCAAATTCACCCCTCCACTTT.

This clonotype has ten or more counts. This chain joins TRBV5-1 and TRBJ1-2, with D possibly TRBD1 on 5 matching bases. The CDR3 loop spans 13 amino acids. V shed 3 bases and J shed 2 bases, with 8 bases lying between them. Germline V gene sequence: CDR1 SGHRS, CDR2 YFSETQ. In nucleotides, the CDR3 is TGCGCCAGCAGCTCCCAGGGAAACTATGGCTACACCTTC. This encodes CASSSQGNYGYTF.

This clonotype was detected ten times or more. The V and J genes are TRBV6-5 and TRBJ2-3; 8 nucleotides line up with TRBD2. V trimming: 6 bases; J trimming: 5 bases; junction bases outside the gene matches: 10. Germline V lookup: CDR1 MNHEY, CDR2 SVGAGI. This CDR3 has 15 residues. CDR3 loop: CASSGGSGEVDTQYF. The CDR3 DNA follows: TGTGCCAGCAGCGGGGGTAGCGGGGAGGTAGATACGCAGTATTTT.

This clonotype occurred a few times. This chain joins TRBV21-1 and TRBJ2-1; the D segment call TRBD1 is taken from the table without a DNA check. TRBV21-1 is listed as a pseudogene. The CDR3 totals 15 residues. CDR3 residues: CASSKMGGAYNEQFF. CDR3 in DNA: TGTGCCAGCAGCAAAATGGGGGGGGCCTACAATGAGCAGTTCTTC.

The table lists this clonotype with many counts. The rearrangement uses TRBV2 and TRBJ1-4, with D uncertain. CDR3 length equals 15 residues. V lost 1 base, J lost 0 bases, and 6 bases lay in between. Germline values: CDR1 SNHLY, CDR2 FYNNEI. The CDR3 loop reads CASSEVGATNEKLFF. CDR3 in DNA: TGTGCCAGCAGTGAAGTTGGGGCAACTAATGAAAAACTGTTTTTT.

Judged by abundance, this clonotype is medium-sized. The rearrangement uses TRBV5-1 and TRBJ2-5; D unresolved. This CDR3 comprises 13 residues. Germline V gives CDR1 SGHRS, CDR2 YFSETQ. The V gene lost 1 base and the J gene lost 5 bases, with 9 bases spanning the gap. In nucleotides, the CDR3 is TGCGCCAGCAGCTTGATGAACGGGGAGACCCAGTACTTC. Its protein is CASSLMNGETQYF.